The present T cell receptor beta chain was sequenced within a study of blood T cell repertoires in COVID-19. Assay used: immunoSEQ multiplex PCR; TCRdb lists only in-frame clones, some missing. Of approximately 340,000 clones in the sample, roughly 86% were seen once. Germline loops: CDR1 SGHNT, CDR2 YENEEA. This CDR3 contains 14 residues. With 6 bases removed from V and 3 bases from J, the gap between germline ends came to 11 bases. This receptor was identified in a young man with COVID-19, enrolled during active disease. V usage is TRBV11-3 and J usage is TRBJ2-2; D is uncertain. Material: peripheral blood. The CDR3 DNA is TGTGCCAGCAGTCTCCACACAGACACCGGGGAGCTGTTTTTT. It specifies CASSLHTDTGELFF.